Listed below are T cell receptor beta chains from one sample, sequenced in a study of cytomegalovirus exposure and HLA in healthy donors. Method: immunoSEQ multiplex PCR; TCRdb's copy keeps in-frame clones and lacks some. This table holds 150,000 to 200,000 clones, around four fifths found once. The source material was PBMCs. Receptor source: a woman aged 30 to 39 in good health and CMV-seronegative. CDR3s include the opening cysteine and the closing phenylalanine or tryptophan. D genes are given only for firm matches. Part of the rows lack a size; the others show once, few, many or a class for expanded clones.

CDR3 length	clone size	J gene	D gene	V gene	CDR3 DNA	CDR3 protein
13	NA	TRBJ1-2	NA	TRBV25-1	TGTGCCAGCAGTGACCCAGGGCGGCATGGCTACACCTTC	CASSDPGRHGYTF
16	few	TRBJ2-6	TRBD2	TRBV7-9	TGTGCCAGCAAGGGCGGGGGGGACACTGGGGCCAACGTCCTGACTTTC	CASKGGGDTGANVLTF
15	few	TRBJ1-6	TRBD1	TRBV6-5	TGTGCCAACGGCCGGGACAGCTCCTATAATTCACCCCTCCACTTT	CANGRDSSYNSPLHF
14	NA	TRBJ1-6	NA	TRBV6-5	TGTGCCAGCCGCCCTAGCTCCTATAATTCACCCCTCCACTTT	CASRPSSYNSPLHF
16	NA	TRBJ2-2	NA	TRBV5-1	TGCGCCAGCAGCTTGGGGCAGATCTTAAACACCGGGGAGCTGTTTTTT	CASSLGQILNTGELFF
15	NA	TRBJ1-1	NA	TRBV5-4	TGTGCCAGCAGCTTGCTGAAGGGGGTGAACACTGAAGCTTTCTTT	CASSLLKGVNTEAFF
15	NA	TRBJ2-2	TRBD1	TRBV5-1	TGCGCCAGCTCGGGACAGCAACCGAACACCGGGGAGCTGTTTTTT	CASSGQQPNTGELFF
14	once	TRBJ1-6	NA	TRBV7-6	TGTGCCAGCAGCCCACAGGGTGGCATGGCACCCCTCCACTTT	CASSPQGGMAPLHF
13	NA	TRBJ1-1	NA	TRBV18	TGTGCCAGCTCACCGGACACAAACACTGAAGCTTTCTTT	CASSPDTNTEAFF
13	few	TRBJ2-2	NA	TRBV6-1	TGTGCCAGCAGTGGACAGAAAACCGGGGAGCTGTTTTTT	CASSGQKTGELFF
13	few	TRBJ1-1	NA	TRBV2	TGTGCCAGCAGTGGACTGGGGAACACTGAAGCTTTCTTT	CASSGLGNTEAFF
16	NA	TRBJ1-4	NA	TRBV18	TGTGCCAGCTTAAATAACCCTGCAGACAGAAACGAAAAACTGTTTTTT	CASLNNPADRNEKLFF
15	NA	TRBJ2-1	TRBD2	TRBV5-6	TGTGCCAGCAGCTTGGTACAGCGGGGGGGCAATGAGCAGTTCTTC	CASSLVQRGGNEQFF
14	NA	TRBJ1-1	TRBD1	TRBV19	TGTGCCAGTACTCAGGGACAGGGGGCCGCTGGGGCTTTCTTT	CASTQGQGAAGAFF
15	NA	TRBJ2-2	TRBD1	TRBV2	TGTGCCAGCAGAGCCGGGACAGCGAACACCGGGGAGCTGTTTTTT	CASRAGTANTGELFF
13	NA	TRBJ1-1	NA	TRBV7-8	TGTGCCAGCAGCAAGGACAGAAACACTGAAGCTTTCTTT	CASSKDRNTEAFF
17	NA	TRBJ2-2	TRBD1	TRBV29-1	TGCAGCGTTGAATACGCAGGGGGAATTGAGGACACCGGGGAGCTGTTTTTT	CSVEYAGGIEDTGELFF
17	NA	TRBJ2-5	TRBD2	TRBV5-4	TGTGCCAGCAGCTTGGAGGGACTAGCGGGGGACCAAGAGACCCAGTACTTC	CASSLEGLAGDQETQYF
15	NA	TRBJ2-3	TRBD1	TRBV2	TGTGCCAGCAGTTCACAGGGGCTAAACACAGATACGCAGTATTTT	CASSSQGLNTDTQYF
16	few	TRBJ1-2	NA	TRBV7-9	TGTGCCAGCAGCTCGCCGGGGGGTTGGGCTAACTATGGCTACACCTTC	CASSSPGGWANYGYTF
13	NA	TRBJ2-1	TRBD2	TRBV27	TGTGCCAGCAGGTTAGGCGGGGGCAATGAGCAGTTCTTC	CASRLGGGNEQFF
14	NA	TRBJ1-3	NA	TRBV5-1	TGCGCCAGCAGCTTGGAGAGGCCTGGAAACACCATATATTTT	CASSLERPGNTIYF
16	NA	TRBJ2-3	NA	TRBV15	TGTGCCACCAGCAGAGATCTCCGGGGGGCCACAGATACGCAGTATTTT	CATSRDLRGATDTQYF
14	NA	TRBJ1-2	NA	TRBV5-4	TGTGCCAGCAGCGCCGGGGAAGCTAACTATGGCTACACCTTC	CASSAGEANYGYTF
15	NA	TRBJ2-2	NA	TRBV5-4	TGTGCCAGCAGGAGGATACAGGACAACACCGGGGAGCTGTTTTTT	CASRRIQDNTGELFF
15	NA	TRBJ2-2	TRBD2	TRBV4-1	TGCGCCAGCAGCCAAGAAGCGGGGGACACCGGGGAGCTGTTTTTT	CASSQEAGDTGELFF
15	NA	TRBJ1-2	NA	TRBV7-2	TGTGCCAGCAGCCCGGGGGGCGGCAGACGCTATGGCTACACCTTC	CASSPGGGRRYGYTF
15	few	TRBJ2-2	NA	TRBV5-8	TGTGCCGTGCCCGCGCCGGGGTTGAACACCGGGGAGCTGTTTTTT	CAVPAPGLNTGELFF
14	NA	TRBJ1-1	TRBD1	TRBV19	TGTGCCAGTAGTACACAGGGGGCGGGCACTGAAGCTTTCTTT	CASSTQGAGTEAFF
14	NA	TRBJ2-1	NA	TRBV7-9	TGTGCCAGCAGCTTAAATCCAGGGATCGGTGAGCAGTTCTTC	CASSLNPGIGEQFF
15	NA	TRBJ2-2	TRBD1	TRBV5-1	TGCGCCAGCAGGTCCGGGACAGGGAACACCGGGGAGCTGTTTTTT	CASRSGTGNTGELFF
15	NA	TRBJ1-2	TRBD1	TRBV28	TGTGCCAGCAGTTTCGAGGACAGGTTAGGCTATGGCTACACCTTC	CASSFEDRLGYGYTF
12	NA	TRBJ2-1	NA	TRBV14	TGTGCCAGCAGCCAAGATAGGCTAGAACAGTTCTTC	CASSQDRLEQFF
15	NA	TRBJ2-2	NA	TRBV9	TGTGCCAGCAGCTCTCAGCGGGCGGCCACCGGGGAGCTGTTTTTT	CASSSQRAATGELFF
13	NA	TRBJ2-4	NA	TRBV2	TGTGCCAGCATGGGCGCGATTGGAAACATTCAGTACTTC	CASMGAIGNIQYF
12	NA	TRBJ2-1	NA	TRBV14	TGTGCCAGCAGCCAGGCGGTCCGTGAGCAGTTCTTC	CASSQAVREQFF
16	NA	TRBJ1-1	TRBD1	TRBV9	TGTGCCAGCAGCCCCCGGGACAGGGGACTTTCGGGTGAAGCTTTCTTT	CASSPRDRGLSGEAFF